This T cell receptor (beta chain) was sequenced for a study of T cell clones after liver transplantation. Study-wide context: Graft-donor-reactive sequences were compared with third-party-reactive TCRbeta sequences from pre-transplant mixed lymphocyte reactions. Study conclusions and caveats: Donor-reactive sequences fell more than third party-reactive ones, suggesting partial deletion. Post-transplant, graft-donor-reactive CD4 TCRbeta sequences in blood dropped significantly in 5 of 8 subjects.

The CDR3 totals 14 residues. The germline V gene encodes CDR1 LNHDA and CDR2 SQIVND (reference sequence). V lost 5 bases to trimming and J lost 10 bases, with 20 bases between them. About this clone itself: What it recognizes is unknown.

Some clones are missing from TCRdb's copy, which holds only in-frame ones; the method was immunoSEQ multiplex PCR. Here the sample spans around 60,000 clones, 71% being singletons. This sequence joins TRBV19 and TRBJ1-1; a weak D match, TRBD1 (6 bases). This clonotype was sampled from a human donor who received a liver transplant. The specimen comprised CD4+ T cells from blood, sampled before liver transplant. The CDR3 DNA follows: TGTGCCAGTAGTTTAACCGGGACACCGGTAGGAGCTTTCTTT. This gives the protein CASSLTGTPVGAFF.